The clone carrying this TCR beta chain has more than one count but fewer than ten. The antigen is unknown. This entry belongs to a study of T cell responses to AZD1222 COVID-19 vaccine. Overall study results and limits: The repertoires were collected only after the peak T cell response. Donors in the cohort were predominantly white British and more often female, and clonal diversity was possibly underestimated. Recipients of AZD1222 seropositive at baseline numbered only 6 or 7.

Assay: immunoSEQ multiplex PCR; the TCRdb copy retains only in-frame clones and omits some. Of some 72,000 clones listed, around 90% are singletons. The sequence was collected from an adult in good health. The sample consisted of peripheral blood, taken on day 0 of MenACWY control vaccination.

The CDR3 coding sequence is TGTGCCAGCAGCCCCCGGGCCCTTGATTCACCCCTCCACTTT. Amino acid sequence: CASSPRALDSPLHF. The chain carries TRBV7-2 and TRBJ1-6, with D uncertain. The ends were cut back, 5 bases at V and 8 bases at J, with 13 bases in the middle. Germline CDR1 reads SGHTA; CDR2 reads FQGNSA. This CDR3 comprises 14 residues. The full variable domain, its missing parts supplied by reference TRBV7-2 and TRBJ1-6, is GAGVSQSPSNKVTEKGKDVELRCDPISGHTALYWYRQSLGQGLEFLIYFQGNSAPDKSGLPSDRFSAERTGGSVSTLTIQRTQQEDSAVYLCASSPRALDSPLHFGNGTRLTVT.